The following is a T cell receptor beta chain sequence with its context. No antigen is known for it. These data belong to a study of blood T cells in healthy people across ages. For the second PCR, which ran for 7 to 11 cycles, a sample-barcoded 5' primer and a J-beta primer mix were used. TCRdb re-called the 5' RACE reads through MiXCR, storing one row per CDR3 protein. The sample lists approximately 940,000 distinct CDR3 sequences, 48% occurring once. Overall study results and limits: Observed TCR beta diversity per million T cells went down as age went up. This fall followed a roughly linear course with age. Using unsorted PBMCs precluded a conclusive naive versus antigen-experienced comparison. Greater diversity and more naive CD4+ cells were seen in long-lived donors than in aged donors.

The J segment lost 4 bases and the V segment lost 0 bases, leaving 4 bases of the junction unmatched. Germline V CDR1 and CDR2: LGHNA, YNFKEQ. CDR3 size: 15 residues. The rearrangement uses TRBV4-2 and TRBJ2-5; 8 nucleotides agree with TRBD2. The source material was blood. The source is a man younger than 40 in good health. CDR3 protein: CASSQDPTSGETQYF. The DNA of the CDR3 is TGTGCCAGCAGCCAAGATCCCACTAGCGGAGAGACCCAGTACTTC.